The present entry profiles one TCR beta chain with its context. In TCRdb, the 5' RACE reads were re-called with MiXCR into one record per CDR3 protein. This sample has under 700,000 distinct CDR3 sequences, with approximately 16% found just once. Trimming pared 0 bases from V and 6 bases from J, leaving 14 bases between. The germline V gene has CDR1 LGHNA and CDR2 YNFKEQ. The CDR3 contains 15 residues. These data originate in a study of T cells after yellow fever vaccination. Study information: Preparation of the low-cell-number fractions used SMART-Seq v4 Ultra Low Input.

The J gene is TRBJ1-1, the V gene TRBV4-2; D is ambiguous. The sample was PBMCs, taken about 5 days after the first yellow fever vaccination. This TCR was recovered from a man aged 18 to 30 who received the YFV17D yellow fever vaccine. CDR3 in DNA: TGTGCCAGCAGCCAAGATGGCCCAGCACCGCCTGAAGCTTTCTTT. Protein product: CASSQDGPAPPEAFF.